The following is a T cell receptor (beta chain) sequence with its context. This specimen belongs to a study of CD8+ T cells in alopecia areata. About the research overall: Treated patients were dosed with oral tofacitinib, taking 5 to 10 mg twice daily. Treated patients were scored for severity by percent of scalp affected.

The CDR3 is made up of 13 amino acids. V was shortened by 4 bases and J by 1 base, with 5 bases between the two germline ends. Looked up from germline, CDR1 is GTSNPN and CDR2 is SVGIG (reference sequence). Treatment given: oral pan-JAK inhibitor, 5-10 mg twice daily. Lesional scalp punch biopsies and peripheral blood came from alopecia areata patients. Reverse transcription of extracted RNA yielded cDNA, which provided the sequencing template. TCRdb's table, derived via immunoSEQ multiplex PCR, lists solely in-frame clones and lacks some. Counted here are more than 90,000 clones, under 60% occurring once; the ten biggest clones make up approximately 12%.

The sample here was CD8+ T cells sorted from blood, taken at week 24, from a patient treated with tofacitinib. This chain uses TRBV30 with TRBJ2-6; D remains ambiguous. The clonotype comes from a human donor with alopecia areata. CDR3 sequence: CAWTSSGANVLTF. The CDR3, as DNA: TGTGCCTGGACTTCGTCTGGGGCCAACGTCCTGACTTTC.